The clone carrying this T cell receptor beta chain has just one count. Its antigen is currently unknown. The junction differs from germline at one of its ends, possibly a read error. This CDR3 has 13 amino acids. CDR1 DFQATT and CDR2 SNEGSKA come from the germline V gene (reference sequence). The data stem from a study of CD8+CD57+ T cells in acquired aplastic anemia. About the research overall: DNA from sorted CD4+ and CD8+ cells averaged roughly 3.2 ug. For CD4+ cells, healthy donors had an average of approximately 9.8 million reads. The study, taken as a whole, reports: Common to patients and controls were about 31 CD8+ CDR3 sequences.

Genomic DNA acted as the template from which TCR beta VDJ combination and CDR3 sequence profiling were carried out. MiXCR was run by TCRdb on the reads, yielding one entry per CDR3 protein. The data contain about 160,000 distinct CDR3 sequences, around 40% of them singletons. Sequencing input: sorted CD4+, CD8+, or CD8+CD57+ T cells (not recorded which) from PBMCs. This receptor was obtained from a human donor in good health. The chain is built from TRBV20-1 and TRBJ2-7; D may be TRBD1 or TRBD2 (5 bases each). The CDR3, as DNA: TGCAGTGCCAGAGATATATTGGTGGGGGATATTGACTTC. Its translation: CSARDILVGDIDF.